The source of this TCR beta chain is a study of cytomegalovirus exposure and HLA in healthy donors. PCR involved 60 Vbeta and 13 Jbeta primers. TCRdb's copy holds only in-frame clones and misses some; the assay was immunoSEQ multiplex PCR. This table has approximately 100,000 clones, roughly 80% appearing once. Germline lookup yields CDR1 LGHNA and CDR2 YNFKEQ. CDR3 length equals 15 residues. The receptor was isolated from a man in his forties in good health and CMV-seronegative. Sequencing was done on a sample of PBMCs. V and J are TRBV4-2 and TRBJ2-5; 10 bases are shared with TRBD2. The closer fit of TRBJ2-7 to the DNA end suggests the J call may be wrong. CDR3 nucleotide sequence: TGTGCCAGCAGCCAGGGGACTAGCGACCGCTACGAGCAGTACTTC. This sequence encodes CASSQGTSDRYEQYF.